A selection of T cell receptor beta chains follows, all from one sample in a study of Tregs in tolerant kidney transplant recipients. Libraries were prepared by immunoSEQ multiplex PCR; TCRdb keeps only in-frame clonotypes and omits some of them. The top ten clones hold about 0.45% of a sample with fewer than 100,000 clones, approximately 93% of them seen once. The sequences come from CD4+ T cells from blood, collected before the transplant. The receptors stem from a human donor who received a combined kidney and bone marrow transplant. Both conserved end residues are part of each CDR3. D genes are given only for firm matches. The size entry is marked missing in some rows and otherwise reads once, few, many or a size class.

d_gene: -
v_gene: TRBV28
len: 12
abundance: -
j_gene: TRBJ2-7
CDR3aa: CASRSTGNEQYF
CDR3nt: TGTGCCAGCAGATCTACAGGTAACGAGCAGTACTTC

d_gene: TRBD1
v_gene: TRBV5-6
len: 16
abundance: -
j_gene: TRBJ1-6
CDR3aa: CASSRTGAAYNSPLHF
CDR3nt: TGTGCCAGCAGCCGAACAGGGGCGGCCTATAATTCACCCCTCCACTTT

d_gene: TRBD2
v_gene: TRBV5-1
len: 13
abundance: -
j_gene: TRBJ2-7
CDR3aa: CASSSGTNYEQYF
CDR3nt: TGCGCCAGCAGCTCCGGGACTAACTACGAGCAGTACTTC

d_gene: -
v_gene: TRBV5-1
len: 15
abundance: -
j_gene: TRBJ1-3
CDR3aa: CASSLARAGGNTIYF
CDR3nt: TGCGCCAGCAGCTTGGCCAGGGCGGGGGGAAACACCATATATTTT

d_gene: -
v_gene: TRBV28
len: 15
abundance: -
j_gene: TRBJ2-7
CDR3aa: CASSLLGGLTYEQYF
CDR3nt: TGTGCCAGCAGTTTACTGGGGGGGCTGACCTACGAGCAGTACTTC

d_gene: -
v_gene: TRBV7-7
len: 14
abundance: -
j_gene: TRBJ2-2
CDR3aa: CASSPRVGLGELFF
CDR3nt: TGTGCCAGCAGCCCTAGGGTGGGGCTCGGGGAGCTGTTTTTT

d_gene: TRBD1
v_gene: TRBV4-3
len: 19
abundance: -
j_gene: TRBJ2-6
CDR3aa: CASSQEPQGAGTGANVLTF
CDR3nt: TGCGCCAGCAGCCAAGAACCACAGGGGGCTGGTACTGGGGCCAACGTCCTGACTTTC

d_gene: -
v_gene: TRBV30
len: 14
abundance: -
j_gene: TRBJ2-3
CDR3aa: CAWSVKGGTDTQYF
CDR3nt: TGTGCCTGGAGTGTGAAAGGAGGCACAGATACGCAGTATTTT

d_gene: -
v_gene: TRBV7-3
len: 14
abundance: -
j_gene: TRBJ2-5
CDR3aa: CASSLTGPKETQYF
CDR3nt: TGTGCCAGCAGCTTAACTGGGCCAAAAGAGACCCAGTACTTC

d_gene: -
v_gene: TRBV6-6
len: 15
abundance: -
j_gene: TRBJ2-5
CDR3aa: CASSPPGYPGETQYF
CDR3nt: TGTGCCAGCAGTCCACCCGGGTACCCGGGGGAGACCCAGTACTTC

d_gene: -
v_gene: TRBV5-1
len: 12
abundance: -
j_gene: TRBJ2-5
CDR3aa: CASSTFSGTQYF
CDR3nt: TGCGCCAGCAGCACCTTCTCGGGGACCCAGTACTTC

d_gene: TRBD2
v_gene: TRBV6-4
len: 17
abundance: -
j_gene: TRBJ2-3
CDR3aa: CASSPRTSTGVTDTQYF
CDR3nt: TGTGCCAGCAGTCCAAGGACTAGCACCGGGGTGACAGATACGCAGTATTTT

d_gene: TRBD2
v_gene: TRBV9
len: 16
abundance: -
j_gene: TRBJ2-1
CDR3aa: CASSVAQAGVFGEQFF
CDR3nt: TGTGCCAGCAGCGTAGCCCAAGCGGGGGTGTTCGGTGAGCAGTTCTTC

d_gene: -
v_gene: TRBV15
len: 18
abundance: -
j_gene: TRBJ1-2
CDR3aa: CATSSAPLSRVIGYGYTF
CDR3nt: TGTGCCACCAGCAGTGCTCCCTTGAGCAGGGTTATAGGCTATGGCTACACCTTC

d_gene: TRBD1
v_gene: TRBV28
len: 15
abundance: -
j_gene: TRBJ1-2
CDR3aa: CASTEPVGTGVGYTF
CDR3nt: TGTGCCAGCACCGAGCCCGTAGGGACAGGGGTCGGCTACACCTTC

d_gene: -
v_gene: TRBV19
len: 13
abundance: once
j_gene: TRBJ1-1
CDR3aa: CASRIRQSTEAFF
CDR3nt: TGTGCCAGCCGAATCCGACAGAGTACTGAAGCTTTCTTT

d_gene: TRBD1
v_gene: TRBV7-2
len: 15
abundance: -
j_gene: TRBJ1-1
CDR3aa: CASSPGTGPNTEAFF
CDR3nt: TGTGCCAGCAGCCCCGGGACAGGGCCGAACACTGAAGCTTTCTTT

d_gene: TRBD1
v_gene: TRBV30
len: 15
abundance: -
j_gene: TRBJ2-5
CDR3aa: CAWSLEGTGIETQYF
CDR3nt: TGTGCCTGGAGTCTCGAGGGGACAGGGATCGAGACCCAGTACTTC

d_gene: -
v_gene: TRBV4-3
len: 15
abundance: -
j_gene: TRBJ2-1
CDR3aa: CASSLARDSYNEQFF
CDR3nt: TGCGCCAGCAGCCTAGCCCGGGACTCCTACAATGAGCAGTTCTTC

d_gene: -
v_gene: TRBV29-1
len: 11
abundance: -
j_gene: TRBJ1-1
CDR3aa: CSGRGGPRAFF
CDR3nt: TGCAGCGGGAGGGGGGGCCCGAGAGCTTTCTTT

d_gene: TRBD1
v_gene: TRBV29-1
len: 12
abundance: -
j_gene: TRBJ1-2
CDR3aa: CSAGTANYGYTF
CDR3nt: TGCAGCGCTGGGACAGCTAACTATGGCTACACCTTC

d_gene: TRBD1
v_gene: TRBV2
len: 15
abundance: -
j_gene: TRBJ1-2
CDR3aa: CASIHPGTVSYGYTF
CDR3nt: TGTGCCAGCATTCACCCGGGGACAGTTTCGTATGGCTACACCTTC

d_gene: TRBD2
v_gene: TRBV7-9
len: 16
abundance: -
j_gene: TRBJ2-3
CDR3aa: CASSTRLAASTDTQYF
CDR3nt: TGTGCCAGCAGCACCCGACTAGCGGCTAGCACAGATACGCAGTATTTT

d_gene: -
v_gene: TRBV19
len: 15
abundance: -
j_gene: TRBJ1-4
CDR3aa: CASSSGFLVGEKLFF
CDR3nt: TGTGCCAGTAGCTCGGGGTTTCTAGTGGGGGAAAAACTGTTTTTT

d_gene: -
v_gene: TRBV7-2
len: 12
abundance: -
j_gene: TRBJ2-7
CDR3aa: CASAETSYEQYF
CDR3nt: TGTGCCAGCGCAGAGACTAGTTACGAGCAGTACTTC

d_gene: TRBD1
v_gene: TRBV5-1
len: 16
abundance: once
j_gene: TRBJ1-1
CDR3aa: CASSLRDRGGDTEAFF
CDR3nt: TGCGCCAGCAGCTTACGGGACAGGGGGGGTGATACTGAAGCTTTCTTT

d_gene: -
v_gene: TRBV29-1
len: 13
abundance: once
j_gene: TRBJ2-7
CDR3aa: CSVRQDSSYEQYF
CDR3nt: TGCAGCGTGCGACAGGACAGCTCCTACGAGCAGTACTTC

d_gene: -
v_gene: TRBV7-3
len: 15
abundance: -
j_gene: TRBJ1-6
CDR3aa: CASSLGSSYNSPLHF
CDR3nt: TGTGCCAGCAGCTTGGGGAGCTCCTATAATTCACCCCTCCACTTT

d_gene: -
v_gene: TRBV7-2
len: 12
abundance: -
j_gene: TRBJ1-1
CDR3aa: CASSLGIWRAFF
CDR3nt: TGTGCCAGCAGCTTAGGAATCTGGAGAGCTTTCTTT

d_gene: TRBD1
v_gene: TRBV5-1
len: 16
abundance: -
j_gene: TRBJ2-2
CDR3aa: CASSTAGGAGTGELFF
CDR3nt: TGCGCCAGCAGCACCGCAGGGGGCGCGGGCACCGGGGAGCTGTTTTTT

d_gene: -
v_gene: TRBV11-3
len: 12
abundance: -
j_gene: TRBJ2-5
CDR3aa: CASSLVKETQYF
CDR3nt: TGTGCCAGCAGCTTAGTTAAAGAGACCCAGTACTTC

d_gene: TRBD2
v_gene: TRBV7-2
len: 16
abundance: -
j_gene: TRBJ2-7
CDR3aa: CASSRISGRAAGEQYF
CDR3nt: TGTGCCAGCAGCAGGATAAGCGGGAGGGCCGCAGGCGAGCAGTACTTC

d_gene: TRBD1
v_gene: TRBV7-9
len: 16
abundance: -
j_gene: TRBJ1-6
CDR3aa: CASSLQGAGSNSPLHF
CDR3nt: TGTGCCAGCAGCTTACAGGGGGCGGGGAGCAATTCACCCCTCCACTTT

d_gene: -
v_gene: TRBV19
len: 15
abundance: -
j_gene: TRBJ1-2
CDR3aa: CASSIDSPGTRGYTF
CDR3nt: TGTGCCAGTAGTATAGATAGTCCCGGGACACGCGGCTACACCTTC

d_gene: -
v_gene: TRBV4-2
len: 15
abundance: -
j_gene: TRBJ2-1
CDR3aa: CASSQGRVEDTEQFF
CDR3nt: TGTGCCAGCAGCCAAGGTCGCGTCGAGGATACTGAGCAGTTCTTC

d_gene: -
v_gene: TRBV7-3
len: 14
abundance: -
j_gene: TRBJ1-6
CDR3aa: CASSLRGLPGPLHF
CDR3nt: TGTGCCAGCAGCTTAAGGGGACTTCCGGGCCCCCTCCACTTT

d_gene: -
v_gene: TRBV7-2
len: 14
abundance: -
j_gene: TRBJ2-3
CDR3aa: CASSLGDSADTQYF
CDR3nt: TGTGCCAGCAGCTTAGGGGACTCCGCAGATACGCAGTATTTT

d_gene: -
v_gene: TRBV19
len: 14
abundance: -
j_gene: TRBJ1-5
CDR3aa: CASSRQPDNQPQHF
CDR3nt: TGTGCCAGTTCGAGGCAGCCCGACAATCAGCCCCAGCATTTT

d_gene: -
v_gene: TRBV10-3
len: 11
abundance: -
j_gene: TRBJ2-7
CDR3aa: CAISAGYEQYF
CDR3nt: TGTGCCATCAGTGCGGGGTACGAGCAGTACTTC

d_gene: -
v_gene: TRBV5-1
len: 19
abundance: -
j_gene: TRBJ2-1
CDR3aa: CASSKRDTETLVATNEQFF
CDR3nt: TGCGCCAGCAGCAAGAGGGACACGGAAACCTTGGTCGCGACCAATGAGCAGTTCTTC

d_gene: TRBD2
v_gene: TRBV18
len: 19
abundance: -
j_gene: TRBJ2-2
CDR3aa: CASSLLRLAGGKNTGELFF
CDR3nt: TGTGCCAGCTCATTGCTAAGACTAGCGGGGGGCAAGAACACCGGGGAGCTGTTTTTT

d_gene: TRBD2
v_gene: TRBV6-5
len: 16
abundance: -
j_gene: TRBJ2-1
CDR3aa: CASSYKAGVTYNEQFF
CDR3nt: TGTGCCAGCAGTTACAAGGCGGGGGTTACCTACAATGAGCAGTTCTTC

d_gene: TRBD2
v_gene: TRBV2
len: 14
abundance: -
j_gene: TRBJ2-3
CDR3aa: CATSSGRAVDTQYF
CDR3nt: TGTGCCACTAGTAGCGGGAGGGCCGTAGATACGCAGTATTTT

d_gene: -
v_gene: TRBV4-3
len: 22
abundance: -
j_gene: TRBJ1-4
CDR3aa: CASSQAPLYELRRTNLNEKLFF
CDR3nt: TGCGCCAGCAGCCAAGCCCCACTATATGAGTTGAGGAGGACCAACCTTAATGAAAAACTGTTTTTT

d_gene: -
v_gene: TRBV7-9
len: 14
abundance: once
j_gene: TRBJ2-5
CDR3aa: CASSLAGGGETQHF
CDR3nt: TGTGCCAGCAGCTTAGCGGGGGGAGGAGAGACCCAGCACTTC

d_gene: -
v_gene: TRBV9
len: 15
abundance: -
j_gene: TRBJ2-1
CDR3aa: CASGRSGVTYNEQFF
CDR3nt: TGTGCCAGCGGGCGTAGCGGCGTTACCTACAATGAGCAGTTCTTC

d_gene: TRBD2
v_gene: TRBV7-2
len: 14
abundance: -
j_gene: TRBJ2-1
CDR3aa: CASSAASGVAEQFF
CDR3nt: TGTGCCAGCAGCGCTGCTAGCGGGGTGGCTGAGCAGTTCTTC

d_gene: -
v_gene: TRBV9
len: 14
abundance: once
j_gene: TRBJ1-5
CDR3aa: CASSVGQQDQPQHF
CDR3nt: TGTGCCAGCAGCGTAGGACAACAGGACCAGCCCCAGCATTTT

d_gene: -
v_gene: TRBV7-2
len: 18
abundance: -
j_gene: TRBJ2-2
CDR3aa: CASSHRPGGPINTGELFF
CDR3nt: TGTGCCAGCAGCCACCGCCCCGGGGGGCCGATTAACACCGGGGAGCTGTTTTTT

d_gene: -
v_gene: TRBV7-9
len: 14
abundance: once
j_gene: TRBJ1-5
CDR3aa: CASSLATPGQPQHF
CDR3nt: TGTGCCAGCAGCTTAGCGACTCCCGGTCAGCCCCAGCATTTT

d_gene: -
v_gene: TRBV7-3
len: 16
abundance: once
j_gene: TRBJ1-6
CDR3aa: CASSLNAGVLDSPLHF
CDR3nt: TGTGCCAGCAGCTTAAATGCAGGGGTTCTTGATTCACCCCTCCACTTT

d_gene: TRBD2
v_gene: TRBV7-2
len: 15
abundance: -
j_gene: TRBJ2-1
CDR3aa: CASSLDREGYNEQFF
CDR3nt: TGTGCCAGCAGCTTAGACCGGGAGGGTTACAATGAGCAGTTCTTC

d_gene: -
v_gene: TRBV11-1
len: 14
abundance: -
j_gene: TRBJ2-2
CDR3aa: CASSLGTGTGELFF
CDR3nt: TGTGCCAGCAGCTTAGGTACAGGGACCGGGGAGCTGTTTTTT

d_gene: -
v_gene: TRBV7-3
len: 13
abundance: -
j_gene: TRBJ1-6
CDR3aa: CASGETGFSPLHF
CDR3nt: TGTGCCAGCGGGGAGACAGGATTTTCACCCCTCCACTTT